The source of this T cell receptor beta chain is a study of early T cells in non-severe SARS-CoV-2 infection. Turning to the study itself: The sequenced material was bulk RNA from unsorted whole blood, and its chains were unpaired. The study's findings and limits: In VDJdb matching, anti-spike CD8 responses were favored while private and CD4 specificities went missing.

Turning to this clonotype: Its antigen remains unknown.

Each single cDNA molecule received a unique molecular identifier. TCRdb re-called the 5' RACE reads through MiXCR, storing one row per CDR3 protein. The sample records about 130,000 distinct CDR3 sequences, about 16% being singletons. The sequenced sample consisted of whole blood. This TCR came from an adult who was a healthcare worker with PCR-confirmed SARS-CoV-2 infection or an uninfected control (not recorded which).

The CDR3 nucleotides read TGCGCCAGCAGCCAAACCGGGACAGTACTGTTTTTT. This encodes CASSQTGTVLFF. V usage is TRBV4-1 and J usage is TRBJ1-4; 7 bases line up with TRBD1. J gave up 13 bases and V 2 bases, and 4 bases lay outside the gene matches. The CDR3 spans 12 residues. Germline CDR1 reads MGHRA; CDR2 reads YSYEKL.